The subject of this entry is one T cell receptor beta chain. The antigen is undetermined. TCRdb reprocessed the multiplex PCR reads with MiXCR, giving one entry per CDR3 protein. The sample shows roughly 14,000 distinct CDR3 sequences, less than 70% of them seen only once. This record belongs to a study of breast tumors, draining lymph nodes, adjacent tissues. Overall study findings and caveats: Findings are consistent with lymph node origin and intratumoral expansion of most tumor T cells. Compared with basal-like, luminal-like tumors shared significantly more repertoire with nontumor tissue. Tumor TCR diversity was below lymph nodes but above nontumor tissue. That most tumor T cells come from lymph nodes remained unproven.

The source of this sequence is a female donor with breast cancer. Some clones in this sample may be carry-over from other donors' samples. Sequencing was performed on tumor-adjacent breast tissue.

The CDR3 DNA is TGCGCCAGCAGCTTGGCTACAGGGGGAAGTACTGAAGCTTTCTTT. Translating it yields CASSLATGGSTEAFF. This chain joins TRBV5-1 and TRBJ1-1, with 8 bases lining up with TRBD1. The CDR3 runs to 15 residues. Germline V CDR1 and CDR2: SGHRS, YFSETQ. The J segment lost 5 bases and the V segment lost 0 bases, leaving 6 bases of the junction unmatched.